The T cell receptor (beta chain) described here comes from a study of blood T cell repertoires in COVID-19. Looking at the study overall: Material from acute and convalescent COVID-19 was sourced from the United States, Italy and Spain. The analysed material was cDNA or gDNA that came from T cells, B-cell-depleted T cells, or PBMCs.

With 7 bases clipped from V and 6 bases from J, the junction kept 8 bases outside the gene matches. The CDR3 runs to 15 residues. Germline assignment: CDR1 LNHDA and CDR2 SQIVND (reference sequence). Original handling: How many nucleated cells were present was estimated from reference gene primer amplification. Sequencing used immunoSEQ multiplex PCR; TCRdb keeps in-frame clones, though not all of them. The V and J calls and clone size are taken from that table; D and trimming were inferred from the DNA. The sample lists roughly 250,000 clones, about 76% seen once, with under 3% in the top ten. The sample comprised peripheral blood. This TCR came from a woman aged 55-75 years with active or convalescent COVID-19. The chain combines TRBV19 with TRBJ2-3, with TRBD1 identical over 12 bases. In DNA, the CDR3 is TGTGCCAGTACCGCCGGGACAGGGGGCTGGGATACGCAGTATTTT. Its protein is CASTAGTGGWDTQYF.